The TCR beta chain described here comes from a study of CD8 T cells in ankylosing spondylitis. Findings and limits, study-wide: A motif in TCR beta, a set of eight highly homologous variants, appeared characteristic of ankylosing spondylitis blood. Clones linked to disease were reported to show significant enrichment in matched ankylosing spondylitis synovial fluid.

Quantitative barcoded 5'-RACE was used to prepare TCR beta libraries. TCRdb reprocessed the 5' RACE reads via MiXCR and lists one record per CDR3 protein. Of hundreds of thousands of distinct CDR3 sequences listed, roughly 13% are singletons. This clonotype was seen a few times. The antigen remains undetermined. This CDR3 has 16 residues. J was trimmed by 5 bases and V by 1 base; bases with no gene match: 6. The V gene's germline CDR1 is MDHEN and CDR2 SYDVKM. The chain uses TRBV28 and TRBJ2-1, with 9 bases matching TRBD2. Sequenced: blood, either unsorted or a sorted T cell fraction (not recorded which). This TCR was sampled from a male donor with ankylosing spondylitis. The DNA of the CDR3 is TGTGCCAGCAGTTTATTAGGCGGGAGGGCGGACAATGAGCAGTTCTTC. The encoded protein is CASSLLGGRADNEQFF.